The text below deals with one TCR beta chain. The sample belongs to a study of blood T cell repertoires in COVID-19. Whole-study context: COVID-19 samples from acute and convalescent phases originated in the United States, Italy and Spain.

In the original processing: Quantification of nucleated cells was approximated via reference gene primer amplification. The table came from immunoSEQ multiplex PCR; TCRdb's copy has only in-frame clones and leaves some out. V and J calls and clone size are given by that table; D and trimming were obtained from the DNA. The table records roughly 100,000 clones, roughly 87% of them present only once. Deletions cut 1 base from V and 6 bases from J, with 6 bases between. Germline CDR1 reads PRHDT; CDR2 reads FYEKMQ (reference sequence). The CDR3 loop spans 12 amino acids. The sequenced material came from peripheral blood. The clonotype comes from a human donor in a cohort sampled during active COVID-19. V is TRBV13 and J is TRBJ1-1, with TRBD1 as a possible D gene (5 bases). Here the CDR3 DNA reads TGTGCCAGCAGCTTAGACAGGTCTGAAGCTTTCTTT. Residues: CASSLDRSEAFF.